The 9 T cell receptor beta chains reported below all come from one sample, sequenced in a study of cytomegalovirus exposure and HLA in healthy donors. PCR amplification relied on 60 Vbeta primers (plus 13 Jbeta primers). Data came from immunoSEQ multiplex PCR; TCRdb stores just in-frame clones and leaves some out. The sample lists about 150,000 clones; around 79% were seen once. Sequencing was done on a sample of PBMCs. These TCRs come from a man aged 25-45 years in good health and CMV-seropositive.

The CDR3 DNA reads TGTGCCAGCAGCCCCGGGGGCTACGAGCAGTACTTC. It is translated as CASSPGGYEQYF. The genes are TRBV5-6 and TRBJ2-7; D might be TRBD2 (6 bases). The CDR3 is 12 amino acids. Germline CDR1 reads SGHDT; CDR2 reads YYEEEE. The V gene lost 4 bases and the J gene lost 3 bases, with 8 bases spanning the gap.

CDR3 protein: CASSYAGGVSYEQYF. In DNA, the CDR3 is TGTGCCAGCAGTTACGCCGGGGGGGTATCCTACGAGCAGTACTTC. This chain uses TRBV6-5 with TRBJ2-7, with TRBD2 matching over 8 bases. Germline V gene data show CDR1 as MNHEY and CDR2 as SVGAGI. CDR3 length: 15 amino acids. The V gene end was trimmed by 2 bases and the J gene end by 1 base; junction bases not matched to a gene: 4.

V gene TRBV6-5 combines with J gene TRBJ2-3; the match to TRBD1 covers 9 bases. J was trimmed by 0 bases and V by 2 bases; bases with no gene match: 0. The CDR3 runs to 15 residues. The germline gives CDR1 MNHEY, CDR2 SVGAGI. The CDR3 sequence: CASSYDRGSTDTQYF. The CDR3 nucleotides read TGTGCCAGCAGTTACGACAGGGGGAGCACAGATACGCAGTATTTT.

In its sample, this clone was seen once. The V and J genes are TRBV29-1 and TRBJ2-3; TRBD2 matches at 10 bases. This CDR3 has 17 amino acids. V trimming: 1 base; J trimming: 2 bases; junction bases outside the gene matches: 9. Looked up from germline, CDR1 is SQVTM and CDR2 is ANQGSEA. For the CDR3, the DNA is TGCAGCGTTGAAGGCGGGAGCGGGGGGGCGCTCACAGATACGCAGTATTTT. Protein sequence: CSVEGGSGGALTDTQYF.

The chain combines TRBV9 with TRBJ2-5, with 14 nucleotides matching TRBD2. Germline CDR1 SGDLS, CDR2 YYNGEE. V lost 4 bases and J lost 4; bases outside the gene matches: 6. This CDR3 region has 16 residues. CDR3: CASSSGLAGGIETQYF. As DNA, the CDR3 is TGTGCCAGCAGCTCAGGACTAGCGGGAGGTATAGAGACCCAGTACTTC.

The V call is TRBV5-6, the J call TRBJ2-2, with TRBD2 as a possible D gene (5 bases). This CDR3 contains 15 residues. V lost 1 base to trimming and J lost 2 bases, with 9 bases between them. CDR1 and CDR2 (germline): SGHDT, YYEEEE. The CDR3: CASSLMRANTGELFF. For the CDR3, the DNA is TGTGCCAGCAGCTTGATGAGGGCTAACACCGGGGAGCTGTTTTTT.

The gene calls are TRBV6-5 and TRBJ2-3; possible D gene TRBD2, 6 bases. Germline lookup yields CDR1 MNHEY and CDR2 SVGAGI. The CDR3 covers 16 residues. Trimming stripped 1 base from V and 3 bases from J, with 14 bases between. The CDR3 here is CASSYLGPAGTDTQYF. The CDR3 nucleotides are TGTGCCAGCAGTTACTTAGGGCCCGCGGGAACAGATACGCAGTATTTT.

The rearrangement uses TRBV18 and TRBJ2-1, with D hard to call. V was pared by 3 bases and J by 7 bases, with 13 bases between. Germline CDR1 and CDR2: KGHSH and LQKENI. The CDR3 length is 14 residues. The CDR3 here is CASSPGSGRNEQFF. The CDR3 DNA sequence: TGTGCCAGCTCACCCGGGTCCGGTCGGAATGAGCAGTTCTTC. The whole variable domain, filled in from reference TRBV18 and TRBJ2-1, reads NAGVMQNPRHLVRRRGQEARLRCSPMKGHSHVYWYRQLPEEGLKFMVYLQKENIIDESGMPKERFSAEFPKEGPSILRIQQVVRGDSAAYFCASSPGSGRNEQFFGPGTRLTVL.

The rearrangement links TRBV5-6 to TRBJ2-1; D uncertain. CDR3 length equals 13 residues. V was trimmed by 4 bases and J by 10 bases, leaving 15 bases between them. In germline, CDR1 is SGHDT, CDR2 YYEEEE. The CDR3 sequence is CASSPRLAGEQFF. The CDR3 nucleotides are TGTGCCAGCAGCCCCCGTTTAGCTGGGGAGCAGTTCTTC.